This TCR beta chain was observed in a study of cytomegalovirus exposure and HLA in healthy donors. Study findings and constraints: Under in vitro conditions, a few CMV-associated chains were confirmed as specific for CMV antigens. Common viral pathogens were later found to be apparently linked to several of the most significant clusters. The authors later found HLA-associated TCR beta chains more clonally expanded than equally common others. V segments that were indistinguishable, TRBV6-2 and TRBV6-3 among them, were omitted from analysis.

With 60 Vbeta and 13 Jbeta primers, the PCR was carried out. Produced via immunoSEQ multiplex PCR; TCRdb's table is partial and in-frame only. This sample yields about 100,000 clones, of which around three quarters are seen a single time; approximately 3.7% belongs to the top ten. Turning to this clone: Its cognate antigen is unknown.

CDR1 MGHDK and CDR2 SYGVNS come from the germline V gene. The ends were cut back, 1 base at V and 3 bases at J, with 15 bases in the middle. The CDR3 contains 16 residues. Sample: PBMCs. The TCR sequence derives from a female donor in good health and CMV-seropositive. The rearrangement uses TRBV25-1 and TRBJ1-1; a possible D gene is TRBD1 (6 bases). The CDR3 spells CASSESGLNRDTEAFF. CDR3 nucleotide sequence: TGTGCCAGCAGTGAATCGGGGTTAAACAGGGACACTGAAGCTTTCTTT.